The TCR beta chain under discussion was sequenced for a study of blood T cell repertoires in COVID-19. In the study overall: The United States, Italy and Spain supplied acute and convalescent COVID-19 samples. Nucleic acid was either cDNA or gDNA, and it came from T cells, B-cell-depleted T cells, or PBMCs.

In the study's own analysis: Amplification of reference gene primers was used by the study to estimate nucleated cell counts. Clones were read by immunoSEQ multiplex PCR, and TCRdb kept only the in-frame ones, dropping some. That table supplies the V and J calls and clone size; D and trimming were determined from the DNA. The sample includes some 210,000 clones, approximately 90% seen only once; the top ten take about 5%. The germline gives CDR1 SGHVS, CDR2 FNYEAQ. CDR3 length: 13 residues. Trimming shortened V by 5 bases and J by 5 bases, and 12 bases separated the two germline ends. The source of this sequence is a woman aged 35 to 49 with acute or convalescent COVID-19. Sequences were obtained from peripheral blood. The chain has TRBV7-6 and TRBJ1-1; D is uncertain. The CDR3 region is CASSPRLETEAFF. The CDR3 DNA is TGTGCCAGCAGCCCCCGACTGGAGACTGAAGCTTTCTTT.